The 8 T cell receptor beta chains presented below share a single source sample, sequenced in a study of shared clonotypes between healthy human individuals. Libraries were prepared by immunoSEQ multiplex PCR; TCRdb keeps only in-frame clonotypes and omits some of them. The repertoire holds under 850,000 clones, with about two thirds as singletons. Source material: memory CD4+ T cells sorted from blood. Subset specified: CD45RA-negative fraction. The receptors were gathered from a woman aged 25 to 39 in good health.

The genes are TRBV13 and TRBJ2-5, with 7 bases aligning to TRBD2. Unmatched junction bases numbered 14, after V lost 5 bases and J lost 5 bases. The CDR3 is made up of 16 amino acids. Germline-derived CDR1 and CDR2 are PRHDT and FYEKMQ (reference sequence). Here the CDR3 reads CASSNPRGGSRETQYF. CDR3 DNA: TGTGCCAGCAGCAACCCCCGCGGCGGGAGTAGGGAGACCCAGTACTTC. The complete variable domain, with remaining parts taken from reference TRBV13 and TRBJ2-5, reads AAGVIQSPRHLIKEKRETATLKCYPIPRHDTVYWYQQGPGQDPQFLISFYEKMQSDKGSIPDRFSAQQFSDYHSELNMSSLELGDSALYFCASSNPRGGSRETQYFGPGTRLLVL.

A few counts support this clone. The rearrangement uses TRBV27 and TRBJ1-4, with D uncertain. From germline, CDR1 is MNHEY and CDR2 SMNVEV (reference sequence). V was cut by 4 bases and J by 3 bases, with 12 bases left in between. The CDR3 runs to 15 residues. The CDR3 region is CASSSSVAANEKLFF. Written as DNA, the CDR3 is TGTGCCAGCAGTTCATCGGTCGCGGCTAATGAAAAACTGTTTTTT.

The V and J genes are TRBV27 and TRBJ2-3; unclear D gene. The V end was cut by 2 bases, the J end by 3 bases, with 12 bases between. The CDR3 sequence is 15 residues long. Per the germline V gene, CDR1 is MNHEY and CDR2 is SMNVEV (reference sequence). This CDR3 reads CASSLRLSLTDTQYF. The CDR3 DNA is TGTGCCAGCAGTTTAAGACTGAGCTTAACAGATACGCAGTATTTT.

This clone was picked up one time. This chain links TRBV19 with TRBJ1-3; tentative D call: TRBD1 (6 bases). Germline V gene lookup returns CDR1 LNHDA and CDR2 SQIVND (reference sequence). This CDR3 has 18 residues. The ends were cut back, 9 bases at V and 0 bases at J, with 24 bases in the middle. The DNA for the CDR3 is TGTGCCAGCTCTAAAACCTCCCTCTCGGACAGCTCTGGAAACACCATATATTTT. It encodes CASSKTSLSDSSGNTIYF.

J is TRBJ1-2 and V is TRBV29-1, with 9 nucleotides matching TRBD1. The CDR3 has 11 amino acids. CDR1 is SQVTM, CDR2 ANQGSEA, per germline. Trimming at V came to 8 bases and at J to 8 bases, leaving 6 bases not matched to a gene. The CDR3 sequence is CSIQGARGYTF. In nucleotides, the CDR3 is TGCAGCATACAGGGGGCGAGGGGCTACACCTTC.

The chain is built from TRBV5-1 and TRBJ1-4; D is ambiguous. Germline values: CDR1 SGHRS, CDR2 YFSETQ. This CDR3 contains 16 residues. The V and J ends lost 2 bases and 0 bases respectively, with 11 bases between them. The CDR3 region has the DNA TGCGCCAGCAGCTTCGCCCCGGGTGCAACTAATGAAAAACTGTTTTTT. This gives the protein CASSFAPGATNEKLFF.

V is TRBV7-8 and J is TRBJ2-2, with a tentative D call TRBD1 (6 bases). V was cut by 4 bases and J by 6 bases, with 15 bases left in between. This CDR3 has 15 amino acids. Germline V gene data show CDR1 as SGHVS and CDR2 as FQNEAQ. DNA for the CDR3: TGTGCCAGCAGCTCTGGACAGCAATTCGCCGGGGAGCTGTTTTTT. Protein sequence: CASSSGQQFAGELFF.

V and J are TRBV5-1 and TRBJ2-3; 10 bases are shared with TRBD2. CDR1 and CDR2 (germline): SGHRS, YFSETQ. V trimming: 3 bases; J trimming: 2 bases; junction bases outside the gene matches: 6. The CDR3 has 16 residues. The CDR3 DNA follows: TGCGCCAGCAGCTCCGGGACTAGCGACGTCACAGATACGCAGTATTTT. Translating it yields CASSSGTSDVTDTQYF. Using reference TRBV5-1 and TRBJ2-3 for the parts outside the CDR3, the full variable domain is KAGVTQTPRYLIKTRGQQVTLSCSPISGHRSVSWYQQTPGQGLQFLFEYFSETQRNKGNFPGRFSGRQFSNSRSEMNVSTLELGDSALYLCASSSGTSDVTDTQYFGPGTRLTVL.